These T cell receptor beta chains were read from a single sample in a study of vaccination and CD4 T cells after COVID-19. Their cognate antigens are unknown. TCRdb re-called the PCR reads with MiXCR, one entry per CDR3 protein. This sample carries around 14,000 distinct CDR3 sequences, 20% to 30% of them seen once, and the ten largest clones take over 15%. Sequences were derived from CD4+ T cells from blood, cultured in vitro, sampled after SARS-CoV-2 vaccination. The receptors here all came from a human donor who had recovered from COVID-19. Each CDR3 is given without its conserved first and last residue.

14 | TRBJ1-5 | TRBV11-2 | ASSPKTGGSNQPQH
10 | TRBJ2-7 | TRBV20-1 | SALGGLYEQY
13 | TRBJ2-1 | TRBV11-2 | ASSFNSGTYNEQF
14 | TRBJ1-6 | TRBV6-1 | ASSAMPRPGDSPLH
12 | TRBJ2-7 | TRBV6-4 | ASSAGTGRGEQY
12 | TRBJ1-1 | TRBV4-3 | ASSPRASNTEAF
14 | TRBJ1-4 | TRBV7-6 | ASSPRAQGVNEKLF
11 | TRBJ1-3 | TRBV28 | AILAGSGNTIY
11 | TRBJ1-1 | TRBV29-1 | SVSGTGYTEAF
13 | TRBJ2-7 | TRBV2 | ASSARTGRRGEQY
10 | TRBJ1-6 | TRBV19 | ASSGRGSPLH
11 | TRBJ2-7 | TRBV7-8 | ASSRAGGYEQY
11 | TRBJ1-2 | TRBV20-1 | SARDVLSYGYT
12 | TRBJ1-2 | TRBV6-1 | ASSLLRQEDGYT
12 | TRBJ2-5 | TRBV25-1 | ASSESPQGETQY
13 | TRBJ2-6 | TRBV6-1 | ASRSPLAGANVLT
11 | TRBJ1-4 | TRBV28 | ASSLIPGEKLF
12 | TRBJ2-1 | TRBV19 | ASSMGRELNEQF
13 | TRBJ2-7 | TRBV5-1 | ASSLTPGPSYEQY
16 | TRBJ2-1 | TRBV7-9 | ASSLFGGGSSSYNEQF
10 | TRBJ2-3 | TRBV10-2 | ASRRGADTQY
14 | TRBJ2-7 | TRBV19 | ASTPKLGGGRYEQY
13 | TRBJ1-5 | TRBV18 | ASSLQGYSNQPQH
13 | TRBJ1-6 | TRBV28 | ASGLRTSLVSPLH
10 | TRBJ1-3 | TRBV18 | ASSPGGNTIY
12 | TRBJ2-3 | TRBV6-1 | ASTLAGGSDTQY
11 | TRBJ1-1 | TRBV12-5 | ASGFFKVGEAF
11 | TRBJ1-2 | TRBV6-1 | ASRPGGNYGYT
14 | TRBJ2-2 | TRBV3-1 | ASSPIRGPGTGELF
14 | TRBJ2-1 | TRBV7-2 | ASSWGPGQGYNEQF
12 | TRBJ2-3 | TRBV29-1 | SVHTGMFTDTQY
11 | TRBJ1-6 | TRBV6-1 | ASSELMGAPLH
14 | TRBJ2-3 | TRBV27 | ASSSQPTSSTDTQY
13 | TRBJ1-1 | TRBV27 | ASSRAPSLGTEAF
11 | TRBJ2-1 | TRBV15 | ATSRVPSGEQF
17 | TRBJ1-3 | TRBV4-3 | ASSQDRRSLRLSGNTIY
14 | TRBJ2-1 | TRBV27 | ASSLFPGGKGSEQF
13 | TRBJ2-1 | TRBV2 | ASSEAAGGLGEQF
13 | TRBJ2-3 | TRBV20-1 | SARDSGRRGNTQY
13 | TRBJ1-1 | TRBV28 | ASSPGGTPNTEAF
13 | TRBJ2-3 | TRBV20-1 | SAPLSGRSSDTQY
12 | TRBJ2-3 | TRBV20-1 | SLRSRAAADTQY
14 | TRBJ1-3 | TRBV28 | ASSLGGVNSGNTIY
13 | TRBJ1-3 | TRBV11-3 | ASSSGTLSGNTIY
13 | TRBJ2-2 | TRBV6-1 | ASSPSGANTGELF
9 | TRBJ1-2 | TRBV28 | AIAGGRGYT
12 | TRBJ1-6 | TRBV20-1 | SASKSPGNSPLH
13 | TRBJ2-7 | TRBV20-1 | SARDEAGRSYEQY
13 | TRBJ1-2 | TRBV21-1 | ASSLRQGANYGYT
10 | TRBJ2-1 | TRBV19 | DSRGLFEEQF
14 | TRBJ2-7 | TRBV15 | ATSRAPGQGSYEQY
10 | TRBJ2-3 | TRBV12-3/TRBV12-4 | ASSYSGGTQY
11 | TRBJ2-7 | TRBV6-1 | ASSEAGFYEQY
11 | TRBJ2-7 | TRBV28 | ASSPPQNYEQY
17 | TRBJ2-4 | TRBV4-1 | ASSHGTGDSRVAKNIQY
11 | TRBJ2-5 | TRBV18 | ASSPQRGETQY
16 | TRBJ2-5 | TRBV9 | ASSVAPPGQGPQETQY
12 | TRBJ1-5 | TRBV27 | ASSFLGGGQPQH
11 | TRBJ2-7 | TRBV10-3 | AISESGDYEQY
10 | TRBJ2-7 | TRBV10-3 | AISGTVYEQY